This TCR beta chain came from a study of PD-1 blockade in classical Hodgkin lymphoma. Clones were sequenced by immunoSEQ multiplex PCR, and TCRdb holds only the in-frame ones, with some missing. The sample has 25,000 to 35,000 clones, around 89% seen once. Time point in this sample: newly diagnosed, previously untreated cHL patient sample. Magnetic negative selection was used to purify CD4+ T cells from PBMCs that had been thawed. For comparison, PBMCs from newly diagnosed, untreated classical Hodgkin lymphoma were used. The CDR3 loop spans 16 amino acids. V trimming: 4 bases; J trimming: 0 bases; junction bases outside the gene matches: 7. Germline CDR1 SGHRS, CDR2 YFSETQ. On this clone itself: The target antigen is unknown.

Study-level results: Undefined causes, possibly disease activity or prior therapy, underlie the repertoire differences. Lower baseline TCR diversity was reported for newly diagnosed patients than for healthy donors.

The chain combines TRBV5-1 with TRBJ1-3; TRBD1 matches 7 bases. This TCR was recovered from a human donor with classical Hodgkin lymphoma. The sample consisted of CD4+ T cells from blood. CDR3 loop: CASSGSGQNSGNTIYF. The CDR3 nucleotides are TGCGCCAGCAGCGGCTCGGGACAGAACTCTGGAAACACCATATATTTT.